This T cell receptor (beta chain) was recovered during a study of radiation and T cells in renal cell carcinoma. The sample holds one count of this clone. This CDR3 spans 13 amino acids. Germline loops: CDR1 SGHTA, CDR2 FQGNSA. V lost 4 bases and J lost 9, with 13 bases in between. The time point was: baseline pretreatment blood. Treatment in this sample: 15 Gy SBRT to primary tumor, nephrectomy 4 weeks later. Radiation-treated patients gave blood at baseline, week 2 and week 4. Assay: immunoSEQ multiplex PCR; the TCRdb copy retains only in-frame clones and omits some. This table has 110,000 to 150,000 clones, more than 70% appearing once.

This sequence was found in a woman in her forties or fifties with renal cell carcinoma. This specimen was blood, taken from a patient whose treatment included radiotherapy and nephrectomy. The chain recombines TRBV7-2 with TRBJ2-1, with D unclear. CDR3 amino acids: CASSYPNLGEQFF. CDR3 sequence (DNA): TGTGCCAGCAGCTACCCTAACTTAGGTGAGCAGTTCTTC.